This entry lists 26 T cell receptor beta chains sequenced from one sample in a study of CD8+ T cells in alopecia areata. As for treatment: oral pan-JAK inhibitor, 5-10 mg twice daily. It was cDNA, reverse transcribed from extracted RNA, that served as the sequencing template. Assay used: immunoSEQ multiplex PCR; TCRdb lists only in-frame clones, some missing. The table lists approximately 100,000 clones, roughly 56% of them singletons, with roughly 15% in the top ten. The sample was CD8+ T cells sorted from blood, taken at roughly week 55, from a patient treated with tofacitinib. The receptor source for this set is a human donor with alopecia areata.

This chain connects TRBV29-1 to TRBJ2-2; 7 bases align to TRBD2. After removal of 7 bases from V and 6 bases from J, the junction contained 2 bases not matched to a gene. CDR3 length equals 11 residues. Germline loops: CDR1 SQVTM, CDR2 ANQGSEA. CDR3 loop: CSGEGSGELFF. The CDR3 DNA reads TGCAGCGGGGAGGGATCCGGGGAGCTGTTTTTT.

CDR3 loop: CAWNAGGVETQYF. CDR3 nucleotides: TGTGCCTGGAATGCAGGGGGCGTAGAGACCCAGTACTTC. The chain combines TRBV30 with TRBJ2-5; 8 bases match TRBD1. The V gene end was trimmed by 4 bases and the J gene end by 4 bases; junction bases not matched to a gene: 5. The CDR3 totals 13 residues. Germline CDR1 and CDR2: GTSNPN and SVGIG (reference sequence).

This clone was seen a handful of times. The gene calls are TRBV29-1 and TRBJ1-2, with D unresolved. Germline V gene data show CDR1 as SQVTM and CDR2 as ANQGSEA. This CDR3 contains 9 residues. The V and J ends lost 4 bases and 8 bases respectively, with 5 bases between them. The DNA of the CDR3 is TGCAGCGTTGTATACGGCTACACCTTC. It is translated as CSVVYGYTF.

V and J are TRBV5-6 and TRBJ2-2; D may be TRBD2 (6 bases). The V end was cut by 0 bases, the J end by 6 bases, with 15 bases between. This CDR3 is built from 16 residues. Germline CDR1 SGHDT, CDR2 YYEEEE. This chain's CDR3 is CASSLAIQGGAGELFF. CDR3 DNA sequence: TGTGCCAGCAGCTTGGCTATTCAAGGAGGGGCCGGGGAGCTGTTTTTT.

This sequence joins TRBV27 and TRBJ1-1; tentatively, D is TRBD1 (6 bases). Between the trimmed V and J ends, which lost 8 bases and 5 bases, there was a span of 12 bases. The CDR3 consists of 12 residues. CDR1 is MNHEY, CDR2 SMNVEV, per germline (reference sequence). For the CDR3, the DNA is TGTGCCAGCGCGTCAGGGGCGACTGAAGCTTTCTTT. Residues: CASASGATEAFF.

The CDR3 sequence is CASSSQGTGELFF. CDR3 sequence (DNA): TGTGCCAGCAGCTCACAGGGGACCGGGGAGCTGTTTTTT. The chain joins TRBV13 to TRBJ2-2; 7 bases agree with TRBD1. V lost 4 bases to trimming and J lost 5 bases; unmatched junction nucleotides: 1. The CDR3 totals 13 residues. In germline, CDR1 is PRHDT, CDR2 FYEKMQ (reference sequence).

V gene TRBV5-1 combines with J gene TRBJ2-2; 9 bases are a match to TRBD2. CDR1 and CDR2 from the germline V gene are SGHRS and YFSETQ. V trimming: 2 bases; J trimming: 6 bases; junction bases outside the gene matches: 8. CDR3 size: 16 residues. The DNA for the CDR3 is TGCGCCAGCAGCTTAAGCGGGGGGCCCTCTTCCGGGGAGCTGTTTTTT. It is translated as CASSLSGGPSSGELFF.

The sample holds a few counts of this clone. J is TRBJ1-4 and V is TRBV2; TRBD1 agrees at 9 bases. Germline CDR1 reads SNHLY; CDR2 reads FYNNEI. The CDR3 covers 14 residues. The junction had 5 bases not matched to a gene; V was cut back by 5 bases and J by 7 bases. CDR3 in amino acids: CASSLGTGPEKLFF. As DNA, the CDR3 is TGTGCCAGCAGTCTCGGGACAGGGCCTGAAAAACTGTTTTTT.

The V and J genes are TRBV5-1 and TRBJ2-1, with TRBD2 matching over 7 bases. This CDR3 is 16 amino acids long. Germline trimming cut 0 bases from V and 0 bases from J; bases unmatched to any gene: 3. Germline V gives CDR1 SGHRS, CDR2 YFSETQ. The CDR3 loop reads CASSLVAGVSYNEQFF. As DNA, the CDR3 is TGCGCCAGCAGCTTGGTTGCGGGAGTCTCCTACAATGAGCAGTTCTTC. The full variable domain, with the rest looked up from reference TRBV5-1 and TRBJ2-1, is KAGVTQTPRYLIKTRGQQVTLSCSPISGHRSVSWYQQTPGQGLQFLFEYFSETQRNKGNFPGRFSGRQFSNSRSEMNVSTLELGDSALYLCASSLVAGVSYNEQFFGPGTRLTVL.

This rearrangement joins TRBV7-6 to TRBJ1-1, with D possibly matching TRBD1 (5 bases). The CDR3 extends over 15 amino acids. The V and J ends lost 1 base and 1 base respectively, with 10 bases between them. CDR1 is SGHVS and CDR2 is FNYEAQ in the germline V gene. CDR3 DNA: TGTGCCAGCAGCTTAGTTCGGGGGGAGAACACTGAAGCTTTCTTT. It yields the protein CASSLVRGENTEAFF.

The CDR3 DNA follows: TGTGCCAGCAGGGGTCTCGGGGGCTACACCTTC. Translating it yields CASRGLGGYTF. The J gene is TRBJ1-2, the V gene TRBV2; D gene ambiguous. V was pared by 6 bases and J by 8 bases, with 10 bases between. In germline, CDR1 is SNHLY, CDR2 FYNNEI. The CDR3 covers 11 residues.

This clone was seen more than once but under ten times. The rearrangement links TRBV5-6 to TRBJ2-2; TRBD1 is a possible D gene (5 bases). The CDR3 is 15 residues long. Germline V gene lookup returns CDR1 SGHDT and CDR2 YYEEEE. The V end was cut by 2 bases, the J end by 3 bases, with 11 bases between. The CDR3 here is CASSLPQVYTGELFF. The CDR3 DNA sequence: TGTGCCAGCAGCTTACCACAGGTTTACACCGGGGAGCTGTTTTTT.

There are a few counts of this clone. The gene calls are TRBV27 and TRBJ1-1; no clear D. Germline values: CDR1 MNHEY, CDR2 SMNVEV (reference sequence). The CDR3 spans 15 residues. V gave up 0 bases and J gave up 2 bases, with 10 bases separating them. The CDR3 DNA sequence: TGTGCCAGCAGTTTATCGTTGTCAATCAACACTGAAGCTTTCTTT. Translated, it gives CASSLSLSINTEAFF.

The chain couples TRBV19 to TRBJ1-5, with D possibly being TRBD1 (6 bases). This CDR3 spans 15 amino acids. CDR1 and CDR2 from the germline V gene are LNHDA and SQIVND (reference sequence). Deletions cut 8 bases from V and 0 bases from J, with 14 bases between. This chain's CDR3 is CASVVGALSNQPQHF. The CDR3, as DNA: TGTGCCAGTGTTGTGGGGGCGCTTAGCAATCAGCCCCAGCATTTT. The variable domain in full, with the rest retrieved from reference TRBV19 and TRBJ1-5, is DGGITQSPKYLFRKEGQNVTLSCEQNLNHDAMYWYRQDPGQGLRLIYYSQIVNDFQKGDIAEGYSVSREKKESFPLTVTSAQKNPTAFYLCASVVGALSNQPQHFGDGTRLSIL.

About this clone itself: Other DNA sequences in the sample encode the same CDR3. The V gene is TRBV4-1, the J gene TRBJ1-2; TRBD1 matches 8 bases. CDR3 size: 14 residues. Germline CDR1 and CDR2: MGHRA and YSYEKL. V lost 4 bases to trimming and J lost 2 bases; unmatched junction nucleotides: 3. CDR3: CASSPGQGNYGYTF. Written as DNA, the CDR3 is TGCGCCAGCAGCCCCGGACAGGGCAACTATGGCTACACCTTC.

This clone was observed a few times. This chain joins TRBV13 and TRBJ2-3; D is uncertain. V lost 1 base and J 2 bases, leaving 4 bases between the germline ends. This CDR3 comprises 13 residues. Germline lookup yields CDR1 PRHDT and CDR2 FYEKMQ (reference sequence). CDR3 nucleotides: TGTGCCAGCAGCTTAGTAACCACAGATACGCAGTATTTT. This codes for CASSLVTTDTQYF.

This clone was picked up a small number of times. The rearrangement joins TRBV10-3 to TRBJ2-7; 7 bases are a match to TRBD1. This CDR3 has 14 residues. CDR1 is ENHRY and CDR2 is SYGVKD in the germline V gene. The V segment lost 0 bases and the J segment 7 bases; nucleotides outside the gene matches: 6. CDR3 DNA: TGTGCCATCAGTGAGTCAGGGGGCCGTTGGGAGCAGTACTTC. Its protein is CAISESGGRWEQYF.

CDR3 sequence reads: CSVSDRADGGEQFF. CDR3 sequence (DNA): TGCAGCGTATCGGACAGGGCCGACGGGGGTGAGCAGTTCTTC. This chain joins TRBV29-1 and TRBJ2-1; 8 nucleotides agree with TRBD1. The CDR3 spans 14 residues. Germline V gives CDR1 SQVTM, CDR2 ANQGSEA. V was pared by 6 bases and J by 9 bases, with 13 bases of the junction left unmatched.

V and J are TRBV7-9 and TRBJ2-5, with 8 bases matching TRBD1. V was pared by 5 bases and J by 0 bases, with 8 bases of the junction left unmatched. The CDR3 has 16 amino acids. CDR1 and CDR2 (germline): SEHNR, FQNEAQ (reference sequence). DNA for the CDR3: TGTGCCAGCAGCACTCAAAGGACAGGGAACCAAGAGACCCAGTACTTC. This sequence encodes CASSTQRTGNQETQYF.

The rearrangement uses TRBV7-9 and TRBJ2-2; possibly TRBD1 for D (6 bases). The CDR3 spans 15 residues. Germline values: CDR1 SEHNR, CDR2 FQNEAQ (reference sequence). The V gene lost 3 bases and the J gene lost 0 bases, with 8 bases spanning the gap. The DNA for the CDR3 is TGTGCCAGCAGCTTGACAGGCCCGAACACCGGGGAGCTGTTTTTT. Translation: CASSLTGPNTGELFF.

The rearrangement uses TRBV5-6 and TRBJ2-1; D gene uncertain. Between the trimmed V and J ends, which lost 6 bases and 0 bases, there was a span of 13 bases. Per germline, CDR1 SGHDT and CDR2 YYEEEE. The CDR3 is 15 amino acids. DNA for the CDR3: TGTGCCAGCATCCGGAGAGCCAGCTCCTACAATGAGCAGTTCTTC. Protein sequence: CASIRRASSYNEQFF.

The CDR3: CASSGDRRSTTQYF. The CDR3 DNA reads TGTGCCAGCAGTGGGGATCGGAGGTCGACGACCCAGTACTTC. The V gene is TRBV7-9, the J gene TRBJ2-5, with D possibly matching TRBD2 (5 bases). CDR1 and CDR2 (germline): SEHNR, FQNEAQ (reference sequence). The CDR3 is made up of 14 amino acids. Deletions cut 6 bases from V and 7 bases from J, with 18 bases between.

V is TRBV2 and J is TRBJ1-5; D unresolved. The V end lost 3 bases, the J end lost 7 bases, and 7 bases lay between the germline ends. CDR1 is SNHLY and CDR2 is FYNNEI in the germline V gene. The CDR3 totals 12 residues. The CDR3 DNA reads as TGTGCCAGCAGTGATGTAGGGCAGCCCCAGCATTTT. This codes for CASSDVGQPQHF.

This clone showed up just a few times. This sequence joins TRBV4-2 and TRBJ2-1; 9 bases fit TRBD2. J gave up 4 bases and V 5 bases, and 9 bases lay outside the gene matches. Looked up from germline, CDR1 is LGHNA and CDR2 is YNFKEQ. This CDR3 has 16 amino acids. The CDR3 DNA is TGTGCCAGCAGCGCTCGACTAGCGGAGGGATACAATGAGCAGTTCTTC. The encoded protein is CASSARLAEGYNEQFF.

The chain recombines TRBV15 with TRBJ2-2; D is unresolved. CDR3 size: 15 residues. Trimming stripped 5 bases from V and 4 bases from J, with 14 bases between. Germline CDR1 LNHNV, CDR2 YYDKDF (reference sequence). CDR3 DNA: TGTGCCACCAGCCTCATTAGAGATGGCACCGGGGAGCTGTTTTTT. Encoded protein: CATSLIRDGTGELFF.

The rearrangement links TRBV4-1 to TRBJ2-1; 9 nucleotides match TRBD2. Germline loops: CDR1 MGHRA, CDR2 YSYEKL. This CDR3 comprises 13 residues. With 0 bases clipped from V and 16 bases from J, the junction kept 7 bases outside the gene matches. The CDR3 loop is CASSQEAGGRAFF. DNA for the CDR3: TGCGCCAGCAGCCAAGAGGCGGGGGGGCGAGCTTTCTTC.